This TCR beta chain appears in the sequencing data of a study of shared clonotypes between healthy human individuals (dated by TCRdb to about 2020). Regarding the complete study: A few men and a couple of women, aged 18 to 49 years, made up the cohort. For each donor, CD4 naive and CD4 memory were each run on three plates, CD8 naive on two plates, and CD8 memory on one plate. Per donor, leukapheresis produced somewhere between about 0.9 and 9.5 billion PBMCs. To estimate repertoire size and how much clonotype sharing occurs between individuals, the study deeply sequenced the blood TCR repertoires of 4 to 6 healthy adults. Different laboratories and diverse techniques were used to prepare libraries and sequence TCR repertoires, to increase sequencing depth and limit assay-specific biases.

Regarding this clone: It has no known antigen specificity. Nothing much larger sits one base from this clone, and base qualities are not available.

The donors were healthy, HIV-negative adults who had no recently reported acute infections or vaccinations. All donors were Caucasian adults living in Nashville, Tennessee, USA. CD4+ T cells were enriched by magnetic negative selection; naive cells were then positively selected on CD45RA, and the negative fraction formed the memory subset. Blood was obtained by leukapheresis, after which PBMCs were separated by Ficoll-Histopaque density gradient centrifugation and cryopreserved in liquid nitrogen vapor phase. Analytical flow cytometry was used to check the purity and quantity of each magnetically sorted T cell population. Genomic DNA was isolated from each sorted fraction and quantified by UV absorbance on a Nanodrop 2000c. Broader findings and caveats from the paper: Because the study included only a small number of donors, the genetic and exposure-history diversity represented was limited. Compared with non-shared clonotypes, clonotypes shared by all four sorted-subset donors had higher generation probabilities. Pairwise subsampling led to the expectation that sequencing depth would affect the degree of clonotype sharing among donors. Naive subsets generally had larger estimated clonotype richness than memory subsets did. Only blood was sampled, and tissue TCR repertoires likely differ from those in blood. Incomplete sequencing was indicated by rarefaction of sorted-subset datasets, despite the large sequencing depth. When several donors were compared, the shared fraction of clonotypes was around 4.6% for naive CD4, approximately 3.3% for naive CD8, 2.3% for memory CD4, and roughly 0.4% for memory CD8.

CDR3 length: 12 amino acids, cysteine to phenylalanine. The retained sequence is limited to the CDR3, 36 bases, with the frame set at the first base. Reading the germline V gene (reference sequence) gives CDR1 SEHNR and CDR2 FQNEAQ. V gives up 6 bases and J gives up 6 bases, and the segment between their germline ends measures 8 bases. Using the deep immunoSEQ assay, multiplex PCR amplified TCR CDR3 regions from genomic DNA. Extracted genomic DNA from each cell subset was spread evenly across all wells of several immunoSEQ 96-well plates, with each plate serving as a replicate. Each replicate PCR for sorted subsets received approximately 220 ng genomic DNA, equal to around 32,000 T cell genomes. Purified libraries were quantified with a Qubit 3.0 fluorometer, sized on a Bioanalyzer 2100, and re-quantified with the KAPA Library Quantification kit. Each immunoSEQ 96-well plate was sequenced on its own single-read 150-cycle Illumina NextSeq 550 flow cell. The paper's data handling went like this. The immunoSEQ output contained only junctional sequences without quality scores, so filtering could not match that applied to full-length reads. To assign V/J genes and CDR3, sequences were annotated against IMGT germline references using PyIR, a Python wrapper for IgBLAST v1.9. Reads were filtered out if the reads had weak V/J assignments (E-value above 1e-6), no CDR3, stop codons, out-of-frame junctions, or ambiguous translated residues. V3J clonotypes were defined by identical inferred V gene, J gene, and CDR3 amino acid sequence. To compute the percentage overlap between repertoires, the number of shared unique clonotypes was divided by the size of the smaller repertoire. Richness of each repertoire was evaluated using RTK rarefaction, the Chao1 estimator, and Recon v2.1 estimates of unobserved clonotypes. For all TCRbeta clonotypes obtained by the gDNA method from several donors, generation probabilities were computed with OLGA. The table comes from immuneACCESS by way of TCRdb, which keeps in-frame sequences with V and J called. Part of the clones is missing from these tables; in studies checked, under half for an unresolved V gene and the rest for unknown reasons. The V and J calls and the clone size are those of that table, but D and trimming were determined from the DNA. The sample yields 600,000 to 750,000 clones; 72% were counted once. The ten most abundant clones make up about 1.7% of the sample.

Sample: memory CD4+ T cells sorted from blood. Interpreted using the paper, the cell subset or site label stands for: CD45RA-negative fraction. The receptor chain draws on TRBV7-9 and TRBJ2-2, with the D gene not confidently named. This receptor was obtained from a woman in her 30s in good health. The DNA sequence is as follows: TGTGCCAGCAGTCGGCTAGCCGGGGAGCTGTTTTTT. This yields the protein CASSRLAGELFF.